A selection of T cell receptor beta chains follows, all from one sample in a study of PD-1 blockade in mismatch repair-deficient tumors. Profiled with immunoSEQ multiplex PCR; TCRdb holds only in-frame clones, not every one. The repertoire holds roughly 34,000 clones, with less than 90% as singletons. Source: PBMCs, taken 6 weeks after starting pembrolizumab. All receptors derive from an adult with mismatch repair-deficient cancer. The CDR3 runs from the conserved cysteine through the conserved F or W. A D gene is named only where the DNA matches it firmly. Rows may omit the clone size; those that give it use once, few, many or a size class.

TRBD2	TRBV9	TRBJ2-3	NA	TGTGCCAGCAGCGGGGGAAGGACTAGCGGGAGCACAGATACGCAGTATTTT	CASSGGRTSGSTDTQYF
TRBD2	TRBV28	TRBJ2-5	NA	TGTGCCAGCAGTTTAAGCGGGAGGGCTTGGGAGACCCAGTACTTC	CASSLSGRAWETQYF
NA	TRBV10-3	TRBJ1-1	NA	TGTGCCATCAGTGATCAGGTGAACACTGAAGCTTTCTTT	CAISDQVNTEAFF
NA	TRBV28	TRBJ1-4	once	TGTGCCAGCAGTTCAATTACCGGACAGTTTAATGAAAAACTGTTTTTT	CASSSITGQFNEKLFF
TRBD2	TRBV4-2	TRBJ2-1	few	TGTGCCAGCAGCCAAGATCGGACTAGCTACAATGAGCAGTTCTTC	CASSQDRTSYNEQFF
NA	TRBV27	TRBJ1-4	once	TGTGCCAGCAGTCCCGGGAGGGGGGTAACTAATGAAAAACTGTTTTTT	CASSPGRGVTNEKLFF
TRBD1	TRBV7-6	TRBJ2-5	NA	TGTGCCAGCAGCTTAGTACGGCAGGGGGAAGAGACCCAGTACTTC	CASSLVRQGEETQYF
NA	TRBV7-3	TRBJ2-2	NA	TGTGCCAGCAGGCCAGCGAACACCGGGGAGCTGTTTTTT	CASRPANTGELFF
NA	TRBV6-1	TRBJ2-7	NA	TGTGCCAGCAGTGAAGTGACTAGTCGCGAGCAGTACTTC	CASSEVTSREQYF
TRBD1	TRBV19	TRBJ2-1	NA	TGTGCCAGTAGCCGATCGGACAGGGCTGATGAGCAGTTCTTC	CASSRSDRADEQFF
NA	TRBV5-1	TRBJ2-3	NA	TGCGCCAGCAGCTTGGTGGGCAGGGAGGAAGATACGCAGTATTTT	CASSLVGREEDTQYF
TRBD2	TRBV7-9	TRBJ2-1	NA	TGTGCCAGCAGCCCCACTAGCGGAGAATACAATGAGCAGTTCTTC	CASSPTSGEYNEQFF
TRBD1	TRBV7-9	TRBJ2-7	medium-sized	TGTGCCAGCAGCTTACTCCGGGACAGGAATTACGAGCAGTACTTC	CASSLLRDRNYEQYF
NA	TRBV5-1	TRBJ2-1	NA	TGCGCCAGCACGATAGGAATGGGGGGATTGGCCTACAATGAGCAGTTCTTC	CASTIGMGGLAYNEQFF
TRBD1	TRBV28	TRBJ1-1	once	TGTGCCAGCAGTCCTCGGACAGGGTTTACTGAAGCTTTCTTT	CASSPRTGFTEAFF
NA	TRBV7-9	TRBJ2-1	NA	TGTGCCAGCAGCTACCCTCGCAGGGCGGATGAGCAGTTCTTC	CASSYPRRADEQFF
NA	TRBV6-1	TRBJ2-4	NA	TGTGCCAGCAGGCAGGGGCAAAACATTCAGTACTTC	CASRQGQNIQYF
TRBD2	TRBV9	TRBJ2-4	NA	TGTGCCAGCAGCGTAGCGGGAGGCTCTTGGGACATTCAGTACTTC	CASSVAGGSWDIQYF
TRBD2	TRBV7-9	TRBJ2-7	NA	TGTGCCAGCAGCGCCGGCGTAGCTAGCGGGCTCTACGAGCAGTACTTC	CASSAGVASGLYEQYF
NA	TRBV27	TRBJ2-5	NA	TGTGCCAGCAGTTTACCAGGATCCATACAGTACTTC	CASSLPGSIQYF
NA	TRBV5-8	TRBJ2-2	NA	TGTGCCAGCAGCTTGGAAGGGGCCCCCGGGGAGCTGTTTTTT	CASSLEGAPGELFF
NA	TRBV5-1	TRBJ1-4	NA	TGCGCCAGCAGCGGGGGCCCCGTTGCAACTAATGAAAAACTGTTTTTT	CASSGGPVATNEKLFF
NA	TRBV21-1	TRBJ1-2	NA	TGTGCCAGCAGCAAAAAAACAGGGGTCCCTAAGGGCTACACCTTC	CASSKKTGVPKGYTF
TRBD2	TRBV4-2	TRBJ2-1	NA	TGTGCCAGCAGCCAAGTAGTTAGCGGGAGGGCCTACAATGAGCAGTTCTTC	CASSQVVSGRAYNEQFF